The 19 T cell receptor beta chains reported below all come from one sample, sequenced in a study of blood T cell repertoires in COVID-19. Clones were read by immunoSEQ multiplex PCR, and TCRdb kept only the in-frame ones, dropping some. Of more than 110,000 clones listed, almost 85% are singletons. Sequencing input: peripheral blood. These receptors came from a man in his fifties with acute or convalescent COVID-19.

This sequence joins TRBV6-6 and TRBJ2-1, with TRBD1 identical over 8 bases. The CDR3 is 15 amino acids. Germline assignment: CDR1 MNHNY and CDR2 SVGAGI (reference sequence). V lost 4 bases and J lost 0; bases outside the gene matches: 2. CDR3 DNA: TGTGCCAGCAGTTCGACAGGGGTCTCCTACAATGAGCAGTTCTTC. Translated, it gives CASSSTGVSYNEQFF.

The rearrangement links TRBV28 to TRBJ2-7; maybe TRBD1 (5 bases). Trimming took 2 bases from V and 0 from J, leaving 11 bases between them. From germline, CDR1 is MDHEN and CDR2 SYDVKM. CDR3 length equals 15 residues. CDR3 sequence: CASSLKQETSYEQYF. The CDR3 region has the DNA TGTGCCAGCAGTTTAAAACAGGAAACCTCCTACGAGCAGTACTTC.

In its sample, this clone was seen a few times. The CDR3 protein is CASSLTGVRSPLHF. The CDR3 DNA reads as TGTGCCAGCAGCTTAACAGGGGTAAGATCACCCCTCCACTTT. J is TRBJ1-6 and V is TRBV7-3; TRBD1 might be the D (5 bases). The V end was cut by 0 bases, the J end by 10 bases, with 10 bases between. The CDR3 is 14 residues long. The germline gives CDR1 SGHTA, CDR2 FQGTGA.

The gene calls are TRBV14 and TRBJ2-1; D possibly corresponds to TRBD1 (6 bases). Germline CDR1 SGHDN, CDR2 FVKESK. Trimming shortened V by 0 bases and J by 6 bases, and 18 bases separated the two germline ends. CDR3 length: 17 residues. CDR3 residues: CASSQDPFRTAINEQFF. The CDR3 nucleotides are TGTGCCAGCAGCCAAGACCCGTTCCGGACAGCAATCAATGAGCAGTTCTTC.

This chain joins TRBV11-3 and TRBJ1-1; 12 bases are a match to TRBD1. Per germline, CDR1 SGHNT and CDR2 YENEEA. This CDR3 spans 16 amino acids. The V segment lost 1 base and the J segment 6 bases; nucleotides outside the gene matches: 6. DNA for the CDR3: TGTGCCAGCAGCTTAGCCGGGACAGGGGGCAGGGCTGAAGCTTTCTTT. Translating it yields CASSLAGTGGRAEAFF.

This sequence joins TRBV14 and TRBJ1-4; TRBD1 might be the D (6 bases). The length of the CDR3 is 15 residues. From germline, CDR1 is SGHDN and CDR2 FVKESK. V lost 3 bases, J lost 4 bases, and 12 bases lay in between. The CDR3 sequence is CASSQGGRNNEKLFF. CDR3 nucleotides: TGTGCCAGCAGCCAGGGGGGGCGGAATAATGAAAAACTGTTTTTT.

The chain's CDR3 is CASSLTGGAQHF. CDR3 sequence (DNA): TGTGCCAGTAGTTTAACAGGGGGCGCCCAGCATTTT. V gene TRBV19 combines with J gene TRBJ1-5, with 9 positions matching TRBD1. Per the germline V gene, CDR1 is LNHDA and CDR2 is SQIVND (reference sequence). J lost 11 bases, V lost 5 bases, and 4 bases had no gene match. The CDR3 sequence is 12 residues long.

This chain uses TRBV7-9 with TRBJ1-1, with 7 bases matching TRBD1. CDR3 length: 15 residues. Germline assignment: CDR1 SEHNR and CDR2 FQNEAQ (reference sequence). Trimming cost V 5 bases and J 10 bases; bases outside gene matches: 16. Written as DNA, the CDR3 is TGTGCCAGCAGCCCTCGGGACAGACCCTCGACGGCAGCTTTCTTT. Translating it yields CASSPRDRPSTAAFF.

This chain links TRBV4-2 with TRBJ2-3; 8 bases line up with TRBD2. Germline-derived CDR1 and CDR2 are LGHNA and YNFKEQ. Trimming cost V 1 base and J 1 base; bases outside gene matches: 7. This CDR3 is 17 amino acids long. CDR3 in amino acids: CASSQVRAGEGTDTQYF. The CDR3 DNA is TGTGCCAGCAGCCAAGTTCGAGCGGGGGAGGGCACAGATACGCAGTATTTT.

The rearrangement links TRBV6-1 to TRBJ2-3; 9 nucleotides line up with TRBD1. CDR3 length: 17 residues. V was pared by 0 bases and J by 1 base, with 5 bases of the junction left unmatched. Germline CDR1 MNHNS, CDR2 SASEGT. The CDR3 reads CASSEADRGYGTDTQYF. CDR3 nucleotide sequence: TGTGCCAGCAGTGAAGCAGACAGGGGGTATGGCACAGATACGCAGTATTTT.

There are a few counts of this clone. The gene calls are TRBV27 and TRBJ2-7, with a weak D call TRBD1 (7 bases). The CDR3 is made up of 16 amino acids. V was trimmed by 3 bases and J by 0 bases, leaving 15 bases between them. Germline V CDR1 and CDR2: MNHEY, SMNVEV (reference sequence). The CDR3 sequence: CASSFEGGDSSYEQYF. In DNA form, the CDR3 reads TGTGCCAGCAGTTTTGAGGGCGGGGACAGCTCCTACGAGCAGTACTTC.

This chain connects TRBV2 to TRBJ2-2, with TRBD1 matching over 10 bases. There are 17 residues in the CDR3. CDR1 and CDR2 (germline): SNHLY, FYNNEI. V was clipped by 3 bases and J by 0 bases; unmatched bases: 4. The CDR3 DNA reads TGTGCCAGCAGTGATCCCGGGACAGGGGCGAACACCGGGGAGCTGTTTTTT. It codes for CASSDPGTGANTGELFF.

The chain links TRBV9 to TRBJ1-5, with D possibly matching TRBD1 (5 bases). V was clipped by 3 bases and J by 7 bases, with 11 bases between them. The germline V gene encodes CDR1 SGDLS and CDR2 YYNGEE. The CDR3 extends over 13 amino acids. CDR3 in amino acids: CASSAGGGQPQHF. CDR3 nucleotide sequence: TGTGCCAGCAGCGCCGGGGGTGGGCAGCCCCAGCATTTT.

The chain is built from TRBV5-1 and TRBJ2-5; D perhaps matches TRBD2 (6 bases). There are 14 residues in the CDR3. Germline loops: CDR1 SGHRS, CDR2 YFSETQ. The V gene lost 3 bases and the J gene lost 5 bases, with 14 bases spanning the gap. The chain's CDR3 is CASSWRDGAETQYF. In DNA, the CDR3 is TGCGCCAGCAGCTGGAGGGACGGGGCGGAGACCCAGTACTTC.

This chain connects TRBV5-1 to TRBJ1-4; a possible D gene is TRBD1 (6 bases). The CDR3 sequence is 14 residues long. Looked up from germline, CDR1 is SGHRS and CDR2 is YFSETQ. Trimming cost V 4 bases and J 2 bases, with 9 bases left between them. CDR3 nucleotide sequence: TGCGCCAGCAGCCTGGGACACACTAATGAAAAACTGTTTTTT. It yields the protein CASSLGHTNEKLFF. The full variable domain, in which reference TRBV5-1 and TRBJ1-4 provide the parts outside the CDR3, is KAGVTQTPRYLIKTRGQQVTLSCSPISGHRSVSWYQQTPGQGLQFLFEYFSETQRNKGNFPGRFSGRQFSNSRSEMNVSTLELGDSALYLCASSLGHTNEKLFFGSGTQLSVL.

This clone was seen only a few times. The chain carries TRBV28 and TRBJ1-1; 7 nucleotides agree with TRBD1. From germline, CDR1 is MDHEN and CDR2 SYDVKM. The CDR3 totals 16 residues. Trimming took 6 bases from V and 5 from J; bases not matched to a gene: 15. The CDR3 DNA reads as TGTGCCAGCAGCCCTACTGACAGGGCTTTTGGGACTGAAGCTTTCTTT. As protein: CASSPTDRAFGTEAFF. The full variable domain, completed using reference TRBV28 and TRBJ1-1, is DVKVTQSSRYLVKRTGEKVFLECVQDMDHENMFWYRQDPGLGLRLIYFSYDVKMKEKGDIPEGYSVSREKKERFSLILESASTNQTSMYLCASSPTDRAFGTEAFFGQGTRLTVV.

This clone was seen only once. V usage is TRBV6-5 and J usage is TRBJ1-2; 9 bases map to TRBD1. The V gene end was trimmed by 5 bases and the J gene end by 6 bases; junction bases not matched to a gene: 4. The CDR3 is made up of 13 amino acids. Germline CDR1 reads MNHEY; CDR2 reads SVGAGI. This CDR3 reads CASSTGGGDGYTF. CDR3 nucleotides: TGTGCCAGCAGTACAGGGGGCGGGGATGGCTACACCTTC.

This chain links TRBV5-1 with TRBJ2-6; D is unclear. Germline V gives CDR1 SGHRS, CDR2 YFSETQ. Deletions cut 0 bases from V and 7 bases from J, with 5 bases between. The CDR3 runs to 13 residues. The CDR3 is CASSLGHANVLTF. The CDR3 bases are TGCGCCAGCAGCTTGGGACATGCCAACGTCCTGACTTTC.

This clone appeared once. CDR3 loop: CASSPPLPRTDTQYF. The CDR3 nucleotides are TGTGCCAGCAGTCCACCCCTACCACGCACAGATACGCAGTATTTT. The chain carries TRBV28 and TRBJ2-3; D is undetermined. Trimming took 5 bases from V and 1 from J, leaving 13 bases between them. There are 15 residues in the CDR3. In germline, CDR1 is MDHEN, CDR2 SYDVKM.